Given below is one T cell receptor beta chain in context. The germline gives CDR1 SGHNT, CDR2 YYREEE (reference sequence). The length of the CDR3 is 15 residues. V trimming: 2 bases; J trimming: 1 base; junction bases outside the gene matches: 1. These data are taken from a study of blood T cell repertoires in COVID-19. TCRdb keeps only in-frame clones here, not all; method: immunoSEQ multiplex PCR. The table lists 70,000 to 95,000 clones, just under 85% of them singletons. The sequencing sample was made of peripheral blood. This chain uses TRBV5-4 with TRBJ2-1; TRBD2 agrees at 9 bases. The receptor comes from an elderly man with active or convalescent COVID-19. For the CDR3, the DNA is TGTGCCAGCAGCTTAACTAGCGGGTCCTACAATGAGCAGTTCTTC. This encodes CASSLTSGSYNEQFF.